This TCR beta chain was captured by sequencing in a study of blood T cell repertoires in COVID-19. Study as a whole: Sources were T cells, B-cell-depleted T cells, or PBMCs; the material itself was cDNA or gDNA.

Authors' data handling: Estimation of nucleated cell counts was performed using reference gene primer amplification. The assay was immunoSEQ multiplex PCR, and TCRdb's table has in-frame clones only and misses some. The DNA was the basis for D and trimming; V, J and clone size are from that table. This sample yields 55,000 to 80,000 clones, of which around 86% are seen a single time; roughly 12% belongs to the top ten. CDR3 length: 14 residues. V was pared by 11 bases and J by 2 bases, with 12 bases of the junction left unmatched. Germline CDR1 is SGHAT and CDR2 is FQNNGV. The chain is built from TRBV11-2 and TRBJ2-7, with TRBD1 matching over 7 bases. Material: peripheral blood. The origin of this receptor is a human donor in a cohort sampled during active COVID-19. The DNA for the CDR3 is TGTGCCTCCTGCGCACAGGGGCGCCCCTACGAGCAGTACTTC. Amino acid sequence: CASCAQGRPYEQYF.